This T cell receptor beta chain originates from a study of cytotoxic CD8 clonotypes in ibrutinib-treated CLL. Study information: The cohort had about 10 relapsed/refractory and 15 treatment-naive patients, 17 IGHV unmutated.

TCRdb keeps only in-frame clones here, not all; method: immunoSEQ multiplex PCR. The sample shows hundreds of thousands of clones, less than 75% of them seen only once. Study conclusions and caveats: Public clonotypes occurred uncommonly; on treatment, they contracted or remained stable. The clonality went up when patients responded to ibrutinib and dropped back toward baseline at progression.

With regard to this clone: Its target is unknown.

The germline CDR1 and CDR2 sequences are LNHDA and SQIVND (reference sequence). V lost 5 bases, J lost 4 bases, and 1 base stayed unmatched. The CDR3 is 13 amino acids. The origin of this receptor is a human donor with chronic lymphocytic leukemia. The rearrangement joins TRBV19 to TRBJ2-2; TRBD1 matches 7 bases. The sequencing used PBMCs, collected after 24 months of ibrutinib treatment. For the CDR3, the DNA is TGTGCCAGTAGTTACAGGGGCACCGGGGAGCTGTTTTTT. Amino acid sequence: CASSYRGTGELFF.